This TCR beta chain was recorded in a study of prognosis after radiotherapy for stage I lung cancer (dated by TCRdb to the early 2020s). With respect to the entire study: Between early 2018 and early 2019, around 19 stage I NSCLC patients were enrolled in Nanjing, China. The cohort was made up of about 13 men and a handful of women, with a median age of approximately 74 years and an age range of roughly 50 to 95 years. SBRT was not combined with any concurrent therapy in any patient. About 20% of the 19 patients developed distant metastases after SBRT, at a median of around seven months; the other 15 showed no significant progression. For each of the 20 or so patients, one blood sample was taken before SBRT and one after, so the study sequenced about 40 samples in total. Image-guided IMRT or VMAT was used to deliver SBRT in 3 to 5 fractions at a biologically effective dose of at least 100 Gy. Squamous cell carcinoma histology was identified in over five patients, and adenocarcinoma histology was identified in more than ten patients. Every patient was deemed medically inoperable, approximately 11 because of comorbidities and more than five because they refused surgery. Stage I lung tumors that were newly diagnosed and primary were found in around 15 patients, while a handful of patients had oligometastatic NSCLC after surgical resection of the primary tumor. Peripheral blood TCR beta repertoires were profiled in stage I NSCLC patients before and after stereotactic body radiotherapy, and the repertoires were related to distant failure. Overall study results and their limits: Limitations of the study included a small cohort and short follow-up, and the study findings need independent validation. Post-SBRT Shannon entropy and its change from baseline were lower in patients who developed distant metastases; baseline Shannon entropy was not associated with metastases. None of the reported P values were adjusted for multiple comparisons. Tumor specificity of expanded TCR clones was not determined. A decrease in unique TCR clone counts was observed after SBRT (median about 9,400 before versus more than 6,000 after; Wilcoxon paired P=0.011). Differences in TRBV and TRBJ usage frequencies by metastasis status were reportedly observed in two V genes at baseline and in roughly ten V and two J genes after SBRT.

All patients had node-negative disease on CT and PET/CT, and none had a history of other malignancies or had previously received chemotherapy or radiotherapy. At each of two time points, approximately 6.6 milliliters of peripheral venous blood were collected in EDTA tubes. Ficoll-Paque Plus density-gradient centrifugation was used to isolate PBMCs. Immediately after collection, samples were stored at -80 degrees C until analysis. The CDR3 runs 12 amino acids, cysteine and phenylalanine included. Of all the DNA, just the CDR3 is kept, 36 bases in frame from base 1. The germline V gene encodes CDR1 DFQATT and CDR2 SNEGSKA (reference sequence). V is clipped by 0 bases and J by 5 bases, and the sequence between their germline boundaries is 4 bases long. In this sample, this clonotype turned up many times. The antigen it recognizes is unknown. Base qualities are not recorded, but no much larger clone differs from it by a single base.

Two rounds of multiplex PCR on genomic DNA were used to amplify the TCR beta CDR3 region. In the first round of PCR, primers specific to each TRBV and TRBJ gene were used, and the primer sequences are filed in Chinese patent CN105087789A. The second PCR round used universal primers. The Roche High Pure PCR Template Preparation Kit was used to extract genomic DNA from frozen PBMCs. Libraries were sequenced paired-end with 151 bp reads on an Illumina HiSeq 3000. The study's own analysis went as follows. CutAdapt was used to discard raw reads that did not contain the multiplex PCR primer sequences. High-quality paired reads were merged into contigs with PEAR. By alignment to reference sequences, MiXCR assigned TRB V, D and J gene segments to each contig. To remove sequencing errors, CDR3 sequences were clustered according to base quality and sequence similarity. Shannon entropy, normalized by the natural log of the productive TCR sequence number, served as the measure of diversity. Clonality was defined as one minus Shannon entropy divided by the natural log of the number of unique clonotypes. The Youden index of ROC curves was used to select progression-free survival cut-offs for repertoire metrics, and analyses were performed in R 3.5.3. Clones were called with MiXCR by TCRdb after fastp trimmed the public reads at Q25, and only in-frame beta chains were retained. A single entry per CDR3 protein holds the most common genes and DNA from its merged rows. V and J calls and clone size were set by TCRdb, not the authors. The sample table lists fewer than 40,000 distinct CDR3 sequences, around 48% of them with a count of one. The top ten hold about 17% of the sample.

The chain was built from TRBV20-1 and TRBJ1-4; confidence is insufficient to name the D gene. The clonotype comes from a donor of 50 years or more with non-small cell lung cancer. The sequenced sample was PBMCs, obtained before or after stereotactic body radiation therapy (not recorded which). The nucleotide sequence is TGCAGTGCTAGAGAGCTGAATGAAAAACTGTTTTTT. The encoded protein is CSARELNEKLFF.